This is a list of T cell receptor beta chains from one sample in a study of healthy donors' naive CD4 and CD8 T cells. TCRdb redid the calling of the reads with MiXCR, one entry per CDR3 protein. The repertoire holds approximately 200,000 distinct CDR3 sequences, with about four fifths as singletons. Source material: naive CD4+ and CD8+ T cells sorted from blood, pooled from several donors. The source is a pool of human donors in good health; the sample pools cells from several healthy donors. CDR3s include the opening cysteine and the closing phenylalanine or tryptophan. Each record gives: clone size, V gene, D gene, J gene, CDR3 protein, CDR3 DNA. D genes are given only for firm matches. The size entry is marked missing in some rows and otherwise reads once, few, many or a size class.

few	TRBV27	-	TRBJ2-1	CASSLIPGNEQFF	TGTGCCAGCAGTTTAATACCCGGCAATGAGCAGTTCTTC
-	TRBV29-1	-	TRBJ2-3	CSVRGDGTDTQYF	TGCAGCGTTCGAGGGGACGGAACAGATACGCAATATTTT
once	TRBV18	-	TRBJ1-5	CASSPPDSNQPQHF	TGTGCCAGCTCACCACCGGATAGCAATCAGCCCCAGCATTTT
-	TRBV29-1	-	TRBJ1-1	CSAKGRRTEAFF	TGCAGCGCTAAGGGGAGAAGGACTGAAGCTTTCTTT
-	TRBV15	TRBD1	TRBJ2-3	CATSRPGTGGDTQYF	TGTGCCACCAGCAGACCCGGGACAGGGGGAGATACGCAGTATTTT
-	TRBV15	-	TRBJ1-1	CATSRLAGKEAFF	TGTGCCACCAGCAGACTGGCAGGCAAGGAAGCTTTCTTT
few	TRBV29-1	-	TRBJ2-7	CSVVGDSYEQYF	TGCAGCGTTGTTGGGGATTCCTACGAGCAGTACTTC
-	TRBV6-5	TRBD1	TRBJ2-7	CASSFGQGRYEQYF	TGTGCCAGCAGTTTCGGACAGGGGAGATACGAGCAGTACTTC
-	TRBV29-1	-	TRBJ2-1	CSVEGRENRNEQFF	TGCAGCGTTGAAGGTCGGGAGAATAGGAATGAGCAGTTCTTC
-	TRBV29-1	-	TRBJ2-7	CSVEVPLFHEQYF	TGCAGCGTTGAAGTCCCCTTGTTCCACGAGCAGTACTTC
-	TRBV29-1	TRBD2	TRBJ2-1	CSALSGSSYNEQFF	TGCAGCGCCTTAAGCGGGAGTTCCTACAATGAGCAGTTCTTC
-	TRBV29-1	-	TRBJ1-2	CSVEVGRGYTF	TGCAGCGTTGAAGTGGGCCGAGGCTACACCTTC
few	TRBV4-1	-	TRBJ2-3	CASSQSADGGPDTQYF	TGCGCCAGCAGCCAATCTGCGGACGGGGGCCCAGATACGCAGTATTTT
-	TRBV6-2/TRBV6-3	TRBD2	TRBJ2-5	CASSRGLAGRETQYF	TGTGCCAGCAGCCGAGGACTAGCGGGGCGAGAGACCCAGTACTTC
-	TRBV15	TRBD1	TRBJ1-2	CATSSSGTGNYGYTF	TGTGCCACCAGCAGTTCCGGGACAGGGAACTATGGCTACACCTTC
-	TRBV6-6	TRBD1	TRBJ1-5	CASSGIGTGSNQPQHF	TGTGCCAGCAGTGGTATCGGGACAGGGAGCAATCAGCCCCAGCATTTT
-	TRBV21-1	-	TRBJ1-2	CASSARQGGRGYTF	TGTGCCAGCAGCGCCCGACAGGGTGGTCGCGGCTACACCTTC
once	TRBV29-1	-	TRBJ2-1	CSVEPNFPSYNEQFF	TGCAGCGTTGAACCCAACTTCCCCTCCTACAATGAGCAGTTCTTC
-	TRBV27	TRBD2	TRBJ2-3	CASSSDPSGRPTTDTQYF	TGTGCCAGCAGTTCCGACCCAAGCGGGAGGCCCACCACAGATACGCAGTATTTT
-	TRBV2	-	TRBJ2-3	CASRSRSTDTQYF	TGTGCCAGCAGAAGCCGTAGCACAGATACGCAGTATTTT
once	TRBV29-1	-	TRBJ2-3	CSSLDRDRTDTQYF	TGCAGCTCCTTGGACAGAGACCGCACAGATACGCAGTATTTT
-	TRBV4-3	-	TRBJ1-3	CASSARGNSGNTIYF	TGCGCCAGCAGCGCACGAGGTAACTCTGGAAACACCATATATTTT
-	TRBV7-8	TRBD2	TRBJ2-7	CASSTGTSGEQYF	TGTGCCAGCAGCACCGGGACTAGCGGCGAGCAGTACTTC
once	TRBV6-5	TRBD1	TRBJ1-2	CASTMTGTGSNYGYTF	TGTGCCAGCACTATGACCGGGACAGGCTCTAACTATGGCTACACCTTC
-	TRBV6-5	-	TRBJ2-1	CASRASTLSSNEQFF	TGTGCCAGCAGGGCTTCGACACTCTCCTCCAATGAGCAGTTCTTC
once	TRBV5-1	TRBD1	TRBJ1-6	CASSLEPGQGISPLHF	TGCGCCAGCAGCTTGGAACCGGGACAGGGTATATCACCCCTCCACTTT
once	TRBV12-3/TRBV12-4	-	TRBJ1-2	CASRVTGIGGYTF	TGTGCCAGCAGGGTAACAGGAATCGGCGGCTACACCTTC
-	TRBV5-1	-	TRBJ2-5	CASSPDHPKETQYF	TGTGCCAGCAGCCCAGACCACCCAAAGGAGACCCAGTACTTC
-	TRBV18	-	TRBJ1-1	CASSPRPDYPGVNTEAFF	TGTGCCAGCTCACCAAGACCGGACTACCCAGGCGTGAACACTGAAGCTTTCTTT
-	TRBV29-1	-	TRBJ2-1	CSVEVMGNEQFF	TGCAGCGTTGAGGTTATGGGGAATGAGCAGTTCTTC
-	TRBV29-1	-	TRBJ2-1	CSVGLVANEQFF	TGCAGCGTTGGGCTAGTTGCCAATGAGCAGTTCTTC
once	TRBV27	TRBD1	TRBJ1-1	CASSLAGGASTEAFF	TGTGCCAGCAGTTTAGCAGGGGGCGCGAGCACTGAAGCTTTCTTT
-	TRBV29-1	TRBD2	TRBJ2-7	CSVEGLAGSSYEQYF	TGCAGCGTTGAAGGACTAGCGGGGTCCTCCTACGAGCAGTACTTC
few	TRBV12-3/TRBV12-4	-	TRBJ2-7	CASSLGFTYEQYF	TGTGCCAGCAGTTTAGGATTCACCTACGAGCAGTACTTC
-	TRBV18	-	TRBJ1-2	CASSPPSRGVYGYTF	TGTGCCAGCTCACCACCAAGTCGGGGGGTCTATGGCTACACCTTC
-	TRBV19	TRBD1	TRBJ1-2	CASSPDPTGFGGYTF	TGTGCCAGTAGTCCAGACCCGACAGGGTTCGGTGGCTACACCTTC
-	TRBV28	-	TRBJ1-2	CASRSGQTAYGYTF	TGTGCCAGCAGGAGCGGACAGACCGCTTATGGCTACACCTTC
-	TRBV19	-	TRBJ1-5	CASSIGYSNQPQHF	TGTGCCAGTAGTATAGGTTACAGCAATCAGCCCCAGCATTTT
once	TRBV19	-	TRBJ1-1	CASSIEQRGTEAFF	TGTGCCAGTAGTATAGAACAGAGGGGAACTGAAGCTTTCTTT
-	TRBV5-4	TRBD1	TRBJ2-1	CASSRAGGPYNEQFF	TGTGCCAGCAGCAGGGCAGGGGGCCCCTACAATGAGCAGTTCTTC
-	TRBV27	-	TRBJ1-1	CASSPRGRGDTEAFF	TGTGCCAGCAGTCCCCGTGGCCGAGGGGACACTGAAGCTTTCTTT